This note documents a single T cell receptor beta chain sequence. This clonotype was observed a few times. Its antigen target is currently unknown. Per-nucleotide qualities are absent, and no much larger clonotype sits a single base away. Libraries were made using 5' RACE. The sequencer listed for this sample is Illumina HiSeq 2500. A second PCR of 7 to 11 cycles was performed with a sample-barcoded 5' primer and a J-beta primer mix. A unique molecular identifier was introduced onto each TCR beta cDNA molecule by a template-switch 5' adaptor carrying 12 random nucleotides. Each sample yielded at least 3 million CDR3-containing paired-end reads. All of the RNA was converted into first-strand cDNA using the Mint cDNA synthesis kit, with a TRBC-specific oligonucleotide serving as the primer. Following uracil-DNA glycosylase treatment, a first 18-cycle PCR with universal primers M1SS and BC2_uni_R was performed on all cDNA. The paper's data handling went like this. Each sample was normalized by randomly selecting 1 million high-quality reads, each carrying a distinct molecular identifier. Instead of being binned into consensus sequences, reads that shared molecular identifiers were thrown out. MiTCR, run with a Q25 quality threshold and the strictest error-elimination algorithm, handled CDR3 identification, clonotype clustering and error correction. A nonparametric unseen species model with Euler transformation was used to estimate a lower bound on total TCR beta diversity. TCRdb cleaned the public reads at Q25 with fastp, built clones with MiXCR and kept in-frame beta chains. Each entry is one CDR3 protein sequence, shown with its most common DNA and genes. TCRdb's processing, not the authors' own work, is the source of the V and J calls. This sample has roughly 700,000 distinct CDR3 sequences in its table, and 45% to 50% of those were observed once. Of the sample, around 32% falls within the top ten clones.

Clipping removes 11 bases from V and 3 bases from J, with 14 as the unmatched junction base count. The CDR3 covers 16 residues, taking in both the cysteine and the phenylalanine. The retained sequence is limited to the CDR3, 48 bases, with the frame set at the first base. As encoded in the germline V gene, CDR1 is LGHNA while CDR2 is YSLEER. The donors were some 36 Caucasian individuals from Russia, aged roughly 6 to 100 years, who were systemically healthy. Around 9.9 milliliters of peripheral blood were collected from each donor into EDTA-treated Vacutainer tubes. PBMCs were isolated by Ficoll-Paque density-gradient centrifugation, with at least 6.5 million obtained per sample. Trizol reagent was used to extract total RNA from the PBMCs, yielding at least 5.5 micrograms per sample. For every donor, an aliquot of PBMCs went through flow cytometry to measure the percentages of naive CD45RAhigh/CD27high T cells.

The sample originates from a study of blood T cells in healthy people across ages (dated by TCRdb to 2015 to 2017). Study-wide context: Template switching captured roughly one uniquely barcoded TCR beta cDNA molecule per two T cells in model experiments. To avoid experimental bias, donors of different ages were distributed randomly across sequencing lanes. For two donors (one aged 18 to 29 and one aged 80 or older), the study analyzed two additional independent replicas of 1 million unique cDNA reads from the same blood draw. Four age groups were formed from the donors: young (average approximately 17 years), middle-aged (less than 40), aged (about 62) and long-lived (less than 85). To track age-related changes in TCR beta repertoire diversity, the study relied on deep sequencing normalized with unique cDNA molecular identifiers. General study outcomes and caveats: Estimates of total diversity based on one million sequenced T cells were regarded as lower bounds and as underestimates. There was a strong correlation between observed TCR beta diversity and the percentage of naive T cells measured by flow cytometry. Observed TCR beta diversity per million T cells fell roughly linearly with age, and a significant reduction was already apparent by age roughly 40. Compared with the aged group, the long-lived group had more naive CD4+ T cells, fewer expanded clones and increased TCR diversity, suggesting age selection. Conclusive comparison of naive and antigen-experienced compartments was prevented by the profiling of bulk unsorted PBMCs. Because donor CMV infection status was unknown, age-related changes in expanded clonotypes were potentially confounded.

This sequence was found in a woman aged 60-70 years in good health. The sample consisted of blood. The chain employs TRBV4-3 and TRBJ2-1, with TRBD2 identical over 9 junction bases. The nucleotide sequence reads as follows: TGCGCCCTGGAGGCTAGCGGGGACAAATTCTACAATGAGCAGTTCTTC. It encodes CALEASGDKFYNEQFF.